This paragraph reports one T cell receptor beta chain. The data stem from a study of blood T cell repertoires in COVID-19. Study-wide background: Spain, Italy and the United States supplied samples that represented acute and convalescent COVID-19.

Germline CDR1 reads SGHTA; CDR2 reads FQGNSA. The V segment lost 4 bases and the J segment 8 bases; nucleotides outside the gene matches: 7. The CDR3 sequence is 14 residues long. Using immunoSEQ multiplex PCR, the repertoire was profiled, and TCRdb retains in-frame clones only, with some absent. The table includes roughly 200,000 clones, around 80% detected once. V gene TRBV7-2 combines with J gene TRBJ1-2; 10 nucleotides line up with TRBD1. This receptor was obtained from a woman aged 80 or over with active or convalescent COVID-19. Sequencing was done on a sample of peripheral blood. Written as DNA, the CDR3 is TGTGCCAGCAGCTCCCGACAGGGGGCAGGAGGCTACACCTTC. Translation gives CASSSRQGAGGYTF.